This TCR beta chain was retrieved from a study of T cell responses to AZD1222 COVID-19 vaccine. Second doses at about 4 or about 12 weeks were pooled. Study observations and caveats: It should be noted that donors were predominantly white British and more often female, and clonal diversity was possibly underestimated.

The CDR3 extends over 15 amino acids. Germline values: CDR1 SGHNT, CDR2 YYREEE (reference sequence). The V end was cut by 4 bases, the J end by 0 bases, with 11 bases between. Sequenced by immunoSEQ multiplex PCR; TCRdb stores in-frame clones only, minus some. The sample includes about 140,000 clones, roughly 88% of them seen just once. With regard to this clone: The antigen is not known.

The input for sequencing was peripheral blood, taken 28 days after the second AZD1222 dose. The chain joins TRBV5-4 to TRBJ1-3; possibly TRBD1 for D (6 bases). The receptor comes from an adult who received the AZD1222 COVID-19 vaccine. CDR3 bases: TGTGCCAGCAGCCCGTCGGGGGCCTCTGGAAACACCATATATTTT. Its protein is CASSPSGASGNTIYF.